This T cell receptor beta chain came from a study of technical replicates of blood from several donors. TCRdb's copy holds only in-frame clones and misses some; the assay was immunoSEQ multiplex PCR. The table has 55,000 to 65,000 clones, around 97% seen once. V was trimmed by 5 bases and J by 3 bases, leaving 11 bases between them. Germline assignment: CDR1 SEHNR and CDR2 FQNEAQ (reference sequence). The CDR3 covers 14 residues. Sequences were obtained from T cells isolated from PBMCs. The TCR originated in a human donor in good health. The V call is TRBV7-9, the J call TRBJ1-5, with a tentative D call TRBD1 (5 bases). CDR3 residues: CASSRGLTNQPQHF. The DNA for the CDR3 is TGTGCCAGCAGCCGGGGACTGACCAATCAGCCCCAGCATTTT. Together with reference TRBV7-9 and TRBJ1-5, the CDR3 gives the full variable domain: DTGVSQNPRHKITKRGQNVTFRCDPISEHNRLYWYRQTLGQGPEFLTYFQNEAQLEKSRLLSDRFSAERPKGSFSTLEIQRTEQGDSAMYLCASSRGLTNQPQHFGDGTRLSIL.